The entry below describes one T cell receptor beta chain. The CDR3 spans 13 residues. From germline, CDR1 is MNHEY and CDR2 SVGAGI. Trimming shortened V by 7 bases and J by 4 bases, and 11 bases separated the two germline ends. Time point denoted: baseline pretreatment blood. Treatment described: 15 Gy SBRT to primary tumor, nephrectomy 4 weeks later. This specimen comes from a study of radiation and T cells in renal cell carcinoma. TCRdb's copy holds only in-frame clones and misses some; the assay was immunoSEQ multiplex PCR. The sample has about 130,000 clones, more than 70% seen once. J is TRBJ1-3 and V is TRBV6-5, with TRBD1 as a possible D gene (5 bases). This sample comprised blood, obtained from a patient whose treatment included radiotherapy and nephrectomy. The clonotype was recovered from a woman aged 45-59 years with renal cell carcinoma. The CDR3 bases are TGTGCCAGCATCGGGGGATCCGGAAACACCATATATTTT. This encodes CASIGGSGNTIYF.